The clone carrying this TCR beta chain occurred once. The data are from a study of CD8 T cells in Susac syndrome. Germline-derived CDR1 and CDR2 are DFQATT and SNEGSKA (reference sequence). CDR3 length equals 13 residues. Losses at the gene ends were 7 bases for V and 2 bases for J; bases not matched to a gene: 4. An amount of RNA that ranged from roughly 0.45 to 1 ug was reverse transcribed with random hexamers. TCRdb re-called the immunoSEQ multiplex PCR reads with MiXCR, one entry per CDR3 protein. This sample has about 130,000 distinct CDR3 sequences, with more than 90% found just once. V usage is TRBV20-1 and J usage is TRBJ1-1; 10 bases agree with TRBD1. The sample comprised CD4+ T cells from PBMCs. The sequence derives from a human donor in good health. The CDR3 here is CSVKTGGNTEAFF. As DNA, the CDR3 is TGCAGTGTTAAGACAGGGGGCAACACTGAAGCTTTCTTT.